What follows are 26 T cell receptor beta chains derived from one specimen sequenced in a study of graft-versus-host responses after intestinal transplantation. Some clones are missing from TCRdb's copy, which holds only in-frame ones; the method was immunoSEQ multiplex PCR. Of tens of thousands of clones in the sample, roughly 93% were seen once. These receptors have no known antigen. The sequencing here drew on unstimulated CD4+ T cells sorted from spleen or lymph node cells, taken before transplant. These receptors all stem from a human donor who was the organ donor for an intestinal transplant.

The chain uses TRBV7-8 and TRBJ1-3; D is unresolved. V gave up 0 bases and J gave up 0 bases, with 6 bases separating them. This CDR3 spans 15 amino acids. CDR1 and CDR2 from the germline V gene are SGHVS and FQNEAQ. The CDR3 loop reads CASSLAATSGNTIYF. The CDR3 DNA is TGTGCCAGCAGCTTAGCGGCGACCTCTGGAAACACCATATATTTT. Full variable domain (remainder filled in from reference TRBV7-8 and TRBJ1-3): GAGVSQSPRYKVAKRGQDVALRCDPISGHVSLFWYQQALGQGPEFLTYFQNEAQLDKSGLPSDRFFAERPEGSVSTLKIQRTQQEDSAVYLCASSLAATSGNTIYFGEGSWLTVV.

The V gene is TRBV7-3, the J gene TRBJ1-2; 9 positions match TRBD1. The CDR3 contains 15 residues. J lost 2 bases, V lost 4 bases, and 5 bases had no gene match. Germline V gene sequence: CDR1 SGHTA, CDR2 FQGTGA. CDR3 in DNA: TGTGCCAGCAGCTATATCGGACAGGGGAACTATGGCTACACCTTC. Residues: CASSYIGQGNYGYTF.

The V call is TRBV7-8, the J call TRBJ2-7; D unclear. Germline CDR1 SGHVS, CDR2 FQNEAQ. The CDR3 contains 13 residues. The V end was cut by 2 bases, the J end by 3 bases, with 8 bases between. The CDR3 nucleotides are TGTGCCAGCAGCTTACGCACCAACTACGAGCAGTACTTC. It specifies CASSLRTNYEQYF.

The gene calls are TRBV9 and TRBJ1-5; D is ambiguous. The CDR3 totals 15 residues. Germline values: CDR1 SGDLS, CDR2 YYNGEE. V was trimmed by 0 bases and J by 4 bases, leaving 11 bases between them. The CDR3 nucleotides read TGTGCCAGCAGCGTAGGAGGCCAGATTAATCAGCCCCAGCATTTT. Protein: CASSVGGQINQPQHF.

The V and J genes are TRBV11-2 and TRBJ2-5; the D gene could be TRBD1 or TRBD2 (5 bases each). V shed 3 bases and J shed 1 base, with 15 bases lying between them. In germline, CDR1 is SGHAT, CDR2 FQNNGV. The CDR3 runs 16 residues. The DNA of the CDR3 is TGTGCCAGCAGCTTCAGAGGGGTGATGGGCCAAGAGACCCAGTACTTC. This gives the protein CASSFRGVMGQETQYF.

This chain joins TRBV6-6 and TRBJ1-2; possibly TRBD1 for D (5 bases). CDR3 length equals 12 residues. In germline, CDR1 is MNHNY, CDR2 SVGAGI (reference sequence). Trimming pared 6 bases from V and 2 bases from J, leaving 7 bases between. This CDR3 reads CASSRDNYGYTF. The CDR3 DNA reads as TGTGCCAGCAGCCGGGACAACTATGGCTACACCTTC.

The chain couples TRBV5-8 to TRBJ2-3; D unresolved. Germline V gene sequence: CDR1 SGHTS, CDR2 YDEGEE. The CDR3 runs to 16 residues. Trimming left V 4 bases short and J 0 bases short, with 15 bases between. CDR3 sequence reads: CASSPLKGTSTDTQYF. As DNA, the CDR3 is TGTGCCAGCAGCCCGTTGAAGGGCACTAGCACAGATACGCAGTATTTT.

The gene calls are TRBV11-3 and TRBJ2-3, with TRBD1 matching 8 bases. V trimming: 1 base; J trimming: 1 base; junction bases outside the gene matches: 7. There are 17 residues in the CDR3. Germline CDR1 SGHNT, CDR2 YENEEA. In DNA, the CDR3 is TGTGCCAGCAGCTTAGCCCGGACAGGGTTTGGCACAGATACGCAGTATTTT. It specifies CASSLARTGFGTDTQYF.

The V gene is TRBV9, the J gene TRBJ1-6; D is ambiguous. Per the germline V gene, CDR1 is SGDLS and CDR2 is YYNGEE. Trimming left V 4 bases short and J 2 bases short, with 7 bases between. The CDR3 has 14 amino acids. CDR3 protein: CASSPGTYNSPLHF. DNA for the CDR3: TGTGCCAGCAGCCCCGGGACCTATAATTCACCCCTCCACTTT.

J is TRBJ1-2 and V is TRBV29-1, with a weak D call TRBD1 (5 bases). Trimming removed 4 bases from V and 1 base from J, with 7 bases in between. The germline CDR1 and CDR2 sequences are SQVTM and ANQGSEA. The CDR3 runs 12 residues. The CDR3 is CSVVGDNYGYTF. The DNA for the CDR3 is TGCAGCGTTGTAGGGGATAACTATGGCTACACCTTC.

On this clone itself: This same CDR3 is encoded by further DNA sequences in the sample. The CDR3 region is CASSLADNQPQHF. The CDR3 DNA reads TGTGCCAGCAGCTTAGCCGACAATCAGCCCCAGCATTTT. The rearrangement links TRBV11-2 to TRBJ1-5; D gene unclear. The CDR3 length is 13 residues. Between the trimmed V and J ends, which lost 1 base and 3 bases, there was a span of 4 bases. Germline V lookup: CDR1 SGHAT, CDR2 FQNNGV. The full variable domain, its missing parts supplied by reference TRBV11-2 and TRBJ1-5, is EAGVAQSPRYKIIEKRQSVAFWCNPISGHATLYWYQQILGQGPKLLIQFQNNGVVDDSQLPKDRFSAERLKGVDSTLKIQPAKLEDSAVYLCASSLADNQPQHFGDGTRLSIL.

The chain carries TRBV4-2 and TRBJ2-1, with a weak D call TRBD2 (5 bases). V shed 1 base and J shed 1 base, with 8 bases lying between them. CDR1 LGHNA and CDR2 YNFKEQ come from the germline V gene. The CDR3 contains 15 residues. The CDR3 DNA reads TGTGCCAGCAGCCAAGGACTAAAGTCCTACAATGAGCAGTTCTTC. The encoded protein is CASSQGLKSYNEQFF.

This chain links TRBV7-8 with TRBJ1-2; unclear D gene. There are 13 residues in the CDR3. Trimming left V 5 bases short and J 1 base short, with 8 bases between. Per the germline V gene, CDR1 is SGHVS and CDR2 is FQNEAQ. The CDR3 DNA follows: TGTGCCAGCAGCCCCGACATTAACTATGGCTACACCTTC. Protein: CASSPDINYGYTF.

This clone occurred once. The rearrangement joins TRBV7-3 to TRBJ2-1, with D tentatively TRBD2 (5 bases). This CDR3 spans 14 amino acids. The germline V and J ends were trimmed by 3 bases and 9 bases, with 15 bases remaining between them. Germline CDR1 SGHTA, CDR2 FQGTGA. The DNA of the CDR3 is TGTGCCAGCAGCTTGAACCCCTCAGGAGGTGAGCAGTTCTTC. This encodes CASSLNPSGGEQFF.

J is TRBJ1-1 and V is TRBV7-3, with TRBD1 matching over 10 bases. The germline CDR1 and CDR2 sequences are SGHTA and FQGTGA. Trimming took 5 bases from V and 4 from J; bases not matched to a gene: 7. The CDR3 is made up of 15 amino acids. The CDR3 protein is CASSPGTGESTEAFF. The CDR3 coding sequence is TGTGCCAGCAGCCCGGGGACAGGGGAGAGCACTGAAGCTTTCTTT.

The chain recombines TRBV2 with TRBJ1-1; D is undetermined. V was trimmed by 10 bases and J by 4 bases, leaving 19 bases between them. The CDR3 sequence is 14 residues long. Germline CDR1 reads SNHLY; CDR2 reads FYNNEI. CDR3 protein: CATQWEGLGTEAFF. DNA for the CDR3: TGTGCCACCCAGTGGGAGGGCTTGGGCACTGAAGCTTTCTTT.

V gene TRBV5-4 combines with J gene TRBJ2-5, with TRBD2 matching over 9 bases. This CDR3 has 15 amino acids. Germline V gives CDR1 SGHNT, CDR2 YYREEE (reference sequence). J was trimmed by 0 bases and V by 4 bases; bases with no gene match: 4. CDR3 coding DNA: TGTGCCAGCAGCCGTGGACTAGCGAACCAAGAGACCCAGTACTTC. Encoded protein: CASSRGLANQETQYF.

The chain is built from TRBV19 and TRBJ2-6; the D gene is possibly TRBD2 (5 bases). This CDR3 contains 16 residues. Germline V gives CDR1 LNHDA, CDR2 SQIVND (reference sequence). V lost 3 bases, J lost 4 bases, and 13 bases lay in between. CDR3 in amino acids: CASSMIGLAGANVLTF. In DNA, the CDR3 is TGTGCCAGTAGTATGATAGGGTTAGCGGGGGCCAACGTCCTGACTTTC.

In its sample, this clone was seen once. This chain joins TRBV6-6 and TRBJ1-3; D gene uncertain. CDR3 length: 14 residues. V was shortened by 7 bases and J by 0 bases, with 10 bases between the two germline ends. CDR1 is MNHNY and CDR2 is SVGAGI in the germline V gene (reference sequence). This CDR3 reads CASIERNSGNTIYF. CDR3 DNA: TGTGCCAGCATTGAGCGGAACTCTGGAAACACCATATATTTT.

V gene TRBV9 combines with J gene TRBJ1-3; 8 bases fit TRBD1. V trimming: 4 bases; J trimming: 4 bases; junction bases outside the gene matches: 7. The CDR3 length is 15 residues. The V gene's germline CDR1 is SGDLS and CDR2 YYNGEE. Here the CDR3 DNA reads TGTGCCAGCAGCTTGACAGGGGCTCCGGGAAACACCATATATTTT. This encodes CASSLTGAPGNTIYF.

V usage is TRBV23-1 and J usage is TRBJ2-7; TRBD1 might be the D (5 bases). TRBV23-1 is flagged as an ORF with uncertain function. CDR3 length: 15 residues. V was cut by 11 bases and J by 3 bases, with 23 bases left in between. The chain's CDR3 is CAVQLRGHTGYEQYF. In DNA, the CDR3 is TGCGCCGTCCAACTTAGGGGTCACACAGGCTACGAGCAGTACTTC.

J is TRBJ1-6 and V is TRBV6-6; 8 nucleotides match TRBD1. Trimming removed 2 bases from V and 9 bases from J; junction bases left unmatched: 6. Germline lookup yields CDR1 MNHNY and CDR2 SVGAGI (reference sequence). The CDR3 runs to 15 residues. The CDR3 bases are TGTGCCAGCAGTTACAGGACAGGGAAGAGTTCACCCCTCCACTTT. This translates into CASSYRTGKSSPLHF.

This chain connects TRBV7-9 to TRBJ1-1; D not certain. Trimming removed 8 bases at V and 1 base at J, with 11 bases between. The germline V gene encodes CDR1 SEHNR and CDR2 FQNEAQ (reference sequence). The CDR3 is 13 amino acids. CDR3: CASSFTQNTEAFF. CDR3 sequence (DNA): TGTGCCAGCTCCTTTACGCAGAACACTGAAGCTTTCTTT.

The V gene is TRBV5-6, the J gene TRBJ1-1; no firm D call. This CDR3 has 16 residues. Germline V gives CDR1 SGHDT, CDR2 YYEEEE. The V gene lost 6 bases and the J gene lost 0 bases, with 18 bases spanning the gap. The CDR3 spells CASTNPRWQLNTEAFF. In nucleotides, the CDR3 is TGTGCCAGCACCAACCCTAGGTGGCAGTTGAACACTGAAGCTTTCTTT.

The V gene is TRBV19, the J gene TRBJ2-6; D is possibly TRBD1 (6 bases). The CDR3 extends over 17 amino acids. CDR1 LNHDA and CDR2 SQIVND come from the germline V gene (reference sequence). Trimming took 6 bases from V and 0 from J, leaving 15 bases between them. The DNA of the CDR3 is TGTGCCAGTAGCCCGGACAGCGTCTTCTCTGGGGCCAACGTCCTGACTTTC. This gives the protein CASSPDSVFSGANVLTF. The variable domain in full, with the rest retrieved from reference TRBV19 and TRBJ2-6, is DGGITQSPKYLFRKEGQNVTLSCEQNLNHDAMYWYRQDPGQGLRLIYYSQIVNDFQKGDIAEGYSVSREKKESFPLTVTSAQKNPTAFYLCASSPDSVFSGANVLTFGAGSRLTVL.

The J gene is TRBJ1-6, the V gene TRBV5-1; 8 positions match TRBD1. The germline V gene encodes CDR1 SGHRS and CDR2 YFSETQ. The CDR3 sequence is 16 residues long. V was clipped by 4 bases and J by 4 bases; unmatched bases: 7. For the CDR3, the DNA is TGCGCCAGCAGCATGGCCGGGACAGGATATAATTCACCCCTCCACTTT. Its protein product is CASSMAGTGYNSPLHF.